These 25 T cell receptor beta chains were sequenced from one sample in a study of blood T cell repertoires in COVID-19. Profiling relied on immunoSEQ multiplex PCR, and the TCRdb table lists in-frame clones only, not all of them. In the table there are approximately 110,000 clones, approximately 86% of which are singletons. Sequences were obtained from peripheral blood. These receptors came from a man in his forties with acute or convalescent COVID-19.

The chain carries TRBV11-3 and TRBJ2-2; D ambiguous. V lost 3 bases, J lost 5 bases, and 7 bases lay in between. The germline gives CDR1 SGHNT, CDR2 YENEEA. This CDR3 spans 13 amino acids. The CDR3 reads CASSLSSTGELFF. CDR3 DNA sequence: TGTGCCAGCAGCTTGAGCTCGACCGGGGAGCTGTTTTTT. Full variable domain (missing parts from reference TRBV11-3 and TRBJ2-2): EAGVVQSPRYKIIEKKQPVAFWCNPISGHNTLYWYLQNLGQGPELLIRYENEEAVDDSQLPKDRFSAERLKGVDSTLKIQPAELGDSAVYLCASSLSSTGELFFGEGSRLTVL.

V usage is TRBV10-3 and J usage is TRBJ2-1; D might be TRBD2 (5 bases). V lost 3 bases and J lost 6, with 12 bases in between. Germline-derived CDR1 and CDR2 are ENHRY and SYGVKD. The length of the CDR3 is 14 residues. The CDR3 DNA is TGTGCCATCAGTGACGTTTCCAGCGGCAATGAGCAGTTCTTC. Protein: CAISDVSSGNEQFF.

This clone was counted a single time. The V and J genes are TRBV5-5 and TRBJ2-1, with a weak D call TRBD1 (6 bases). V was trimmed by 4 bases and J by 8 bases, leaving 19 bases between them. The CDR3 spans 15 residues. The germline gives CDR1 SGHKS, CDR2 YYEKEE (reference sequence). DNA for the CDR3: TGTGCCAGCAGCCGATACCAAGAACAGGGCCATGAGCAGTTCTTC. It is translated as CASSRYQEQGHEQFF. Based on the CDR3 plus reference TRBV5-5 and TRBJ2-1, the full variable domain is DAGVTQSPTHLIKTRGQQVTLRCSPISGHKSVSWYQQVLGQGPQFIFQYYEKEERGRGNFPDRFSARQFPNYSSELNVNALLLGDSALYLCASSRYQEQGHEQFFGPGTRLTVL.

Turning to this clone: The sample contains more than one DNA sequence encoding this CDR3. V and J are TRBV7-2 and TRBJ1-2, with D possibly being TRBD1 (6 bases). Trimming pared 0 bases from V and 7 bases from J, leaving 12 bases between. Germline V CDR1 and CDR2: SGHTA, FQGNSA. This CDR3 region has 14 residues. The CDR3 here is CASSLAQGERGYTF. CDR3 nucleotides: TGTGCCAGCAGCTTAGCACAGGGCGAGCGTGGCTACACCTTC. The full variable domain, its missing parts supplied by reference TRBV7-2 and TRBJ1-2, is GAGVSQSPSNKVTEKGKDVELRCDPISGHTALYWYRQSLGQGLEFLIYFQGNSAPDKSGLPSDRFSAERTGGSVSTLTIQRTQQEDSAVYLCASSLAQGERGYTFGSGTRLTVV.

The chain is built from TRBV3-1 (or the pseudogene TRBV3-2) and TRBJ2-5; TRBD2 is a possible D gene (6 bases). V lost 3 bases to trimming and J lost 1 base, with 12 bases between them. CDR1 and CDR2 from the germline V gene are LGHDT and YNNKEL (reference sequence). The CDR3 runs to 15 residues. CDR3 protein: CASSQSSGFQETQYF. The CDR3, as DNA: TGTGCCAGCAGCCAGAGTAGCGGTTTCCAAGAGACCCAGTACTTC.

The V and J genes are TRBV19 and TRBJ2-1, with D tentatively TRBD1 (6 bases). Trimming took off 6 bases at V and 7 bases at J, with 16 bases between the two ends. CDR3 size: 14 residues. Germline V CDR1 and CDR2: LNHDA, SQIVND (reference sequence). The CDR3 DNA follows: TGTGCCAGTAGAGACCCAGGGGTGGTGAATGAGCAGTTCTTC. Its protein is CASRDPGVVNEQFF.

This clone has just a few counts. The CDR3 spells CAWNFQNTEAFF. For the CDR3, the DNA is TGTGCCTGGAATTTCCAAAACACTGAAGCTTTCTTT. V gene TRBV30 combines with J gene TRBJ1-1, with D unclear. Germline V lookup: CDR1 GTSNPN, CDR2 SVGIG (reference sequence). Trimming took off 4 bases at V and 2 bases at J, with 8 bases between the two ends. CDR3 length equals 12 residues.

The V gene is TRBV11-2, the J gene TRBJ2-2; D remains ambiguous. CDR3 length equals 16 residues. Germline CDR1 SGHAT, CDR2 FQNNGV. V shed 5 bases and J shed 0 bases, with 13 bases lying between them. The CDR3 spells CASSGPRRTNTGELFF. The CDR3, as DNA: TGTGCCAGCAGCGGCCCTAGACGGACGAACACCGGGGAGCTGTTTTTT. The full variable domain, rest sourced from reference TRBV11-2 and TRBJ2-2, is EAGVAQSPRYKIIEKRQSVAFWCNPISGHATLYWYQQILGQGPKLLIQFQNNGVVDDSQLPKDRFSAERLKGVDSTLKIQPAKLEDSAVYLCASSGPRRTNTGELFFGEGSRLTVL.

V usage is TRBV19 and J usage is TRBJ1-6; 9 bases are a match to TRBD1. The CDR3 sequence is 14 residues long. With 6 bases clipped from V and 9 bases from J, the junction kept 6 bases outside the gene matches. Germline CDR1 is LNHDA and CDR2 is SQIVND (reference sequence). The CDR3: CASRGDRDGSPLHF. The CDR3 nucleotides read TGTGCCAGTAGGGGGGACAGGGATGGTTCACCCCTCCACTTT.

V is TRBV5-1 and J is TRBJ1-6; 7 nucleotides agree with TRBD1. Germline-derived CDR1 and CDR2 are SGHRS and YFSETQ. Trimming at V came to 0 bases and at J to 5 bases, leaving 2 bases not matched to a gene. The CDR3 length is 15 residues. This chain's CDR3 is CASSLGQGNNSPLHF. The CDR3 coding sequence is TGCGCCAGCAGCTTGGGACAGGGAAATAATTCACCCCTCCACTTT.

CDR3 amino acids: CASNRGEFGYTF. The CDR3 nucleotides read TGTGCCAGCAACAGGGGGGAATTTGGCTACACCTTC. J is TRBJ1-2 and V is TRBV6-5, with TRBD1 matching over 8 bases. The germline V gene has CDR1 MNHEY and CDR2 SVGAGI. The CDR3 contains 12 residues. The J segment lost 7 bases and the V segment lost 7 bases, leaving 5 bases of the junction unmatched.

This clone has only a few counts. The chain recombines TRBV16 with TRBJ1-5, with TRBD1 identical over 10 bases. The junction had 1 base not matched to a gene; V was cut back by 0 bases and J by 5 bases. Germline V CDR1 and CDR2: KGHSY, FQNENV. CDR3 length equals 15 residues. In nucleotides, the CDR3 is TGTGCCAGCAGCCAATCGGGGACAGGGGATCAGCCCCAGCATTTT. Amino acids: CASSQSGTGDQPQHF. The complete variable domain, with remaining parts taken from reference TRBV16 and TRBJ1-5, reads GEEVAQTPKHLVRGEGQKAKLYCAPIKGHSYVFWYQQVLKNEFKFLISFQNENVFDETGMPKERFSAKCLPNSPCSLEIQATKLEDSAVYFCASSQSGTGDQPQHFGDGTRLSIL.

The chain uses TRBV2 and TRBJ1-1; D gene uncertain. V lost 6 bases and J 3 bases, leaving 8 bases between the germline ends. The CDR3 totals 12 residues. The germline CDR1 and CDR2 sequences are SNHLY and FYNNEI. The CDR3 DNA reads TGTGCCAGCAGGGACGGGGACACTGAAGCTTTCTTT. Amino acids: CASRDGDTEAFF. The full variable domain, in which reference TRBV2 and TRBJ1-1 provide the parts outside the CDR3, is EPEVTQTPSHQVTQMGQEVILRCVPISNHLYFYWYRQILGQKVEFLVSFYNNEISEKSEIFDDQFSVERPDGSNFTLKIRSTKLEDSAMYFCASRDGDTEAFFGQGTRLTVV.

CDR3 nucleotide sequence: TGTGCCAGTAGCTCACAGGGGGCTGGCTATGGCTACACCTTC. Its translation: CASSSQGAGYGYTF. The chain uses TRBV19 and TRBJ1-2, with TRBD1 identical over 9 bases. The CDR3 extends over 14 amino acids. Per the germline V gene, CDR1 is LNHDA and CDR2 is SQIVND (reference sequence). V gave up 6 bases and J gave up 4 bases; unmatched junction bases: 6.

J is TRBJ2-3 and V is TRBV7-2; 10 bases fit TRBD1. CDR3 length equals 16 residues. The V gene's germline CDR1 is SGHTA and CDR2 FQGNSA. Trimming at V came to 5 bases and at J to 3 bases, leaving 8 bases not matched to a gene. The CDR3 region is CASSLTPGQGTDTQYF. The DNA for the CDR3 is TGTGCCAGCAGCCTGACCCCGGGACAGGGGACAGATACGCAGTATTTT.

The genes are TRBV11-3 and TRBJ1-3; D might be TRBD1 (5 bases). The CDR3 is 13 residues long. The ends were cut back, 7 bases at V and 4 bases at J, with 11 bases in the middle. The germline V gene has CDR1 SGHNT and CDR2 YENEEA. CDR3 DNA sequence: TGTGCCAGCACAGGAGGGACGGGAAACACCATATATTTT. This sequence encodes CASTGGTGNTIYF. Based on the CDR3 plus reference TRBV11-3 and TRBJ1-3, the full variable domain is EAGVVQSPRYKIIEKKQPVAFWCNPISGHNTLYWYLQNLGQGPELLIRYENEEAVDDSQLPKDRFSAERLKGVDSTLKIQPAELGDSAVYLCASTGGTGNTIYFGEGSWLTVV.

The J gene is TRBJ1-1, the V gene TRBV3-1 (or the pseudogene TRBV3-2); D remains unclear. The V gene lost 2 bases and the J gene lost 4 bases, with 5 bases spanning the gap. The CDR3 contains 12 residues. Germline CDR1 LGHDT, CDR2 YNNKEL (reference sequence). The CDR3 region is CASSQFRTEAFF. The CDR3 nucleotides are TGTGCCAGCAGCCAATTTCGCACTGAAGCTTTCTTT.

This chain links TRBV5-6 with TRBJ2-2, with 8 bases aligning to TRBD1. V dropped 3 bases and J dropped 5; count of bases not matched to a gene: 6. From germline, CDR1 is SGHDT and CDR2 YYEEEE. This CDR3 region has 15 residues. DNA for the CDR3: TGTGCCAGCAGCTACGGACAGGGAGAGACCGGGGAGCTGTTTTTT. Translating gives CASSYGQGETGELFF.

This chain uses TRBV4-2 with TRBJ1-6; possibly TRBD1 for D (6 bases). Germline loops: CDR1 LGHNA, CDR2 YNFKEQ. V was shortened by 4 bases and J by 8 bases, with 15 bases between the two germline ends. This CDR3 comprises 15 residues. CDR3 bases: TGTGCCAGCAGCCCCCGTGCGACAGGAGATTCACCCCTCCACTTT. It is translated as CASSPRATGDSPLHF.

V and J are TRBV6-5 and TRBJ2-1, with 10 positions matching TRBD2. In germline, CDR1 is MNHEY, CDR2 SVGAGI. There are 16 residues in the CDR3. The V and J ends lost 2 bases and 5 bases, in that order; junction bases with no gene match: 6. CDR3 region: CASSYLSGRGNNEQFF. The CDR3 DNA sequence: TGTGCCAGCAGTTACCTCAGCGGGAGGGGAAACAATGAGCAGTTCTTC.

This clone was seen a single time. The rearrangement links TRBV30 to TRBJ2-3; D remains ambiguous. Germline CDR1 and CDR2: GTSNPN and SVGIG (reference sequence). V was pared by 2 bases and J by 7 bases, with 10 bases between. This CDR3 has 12 amino acids. DNA for the CDR3: TGTGCCTGGAGTACCAACAAGAATACGCAGTATTTT. Encoded protein: CAWSTNKNTQYF.

The rearrangement uses TRBV5-1 and TRBJ2-1, with TRBD2 matching 11 bases. The germline V gene has CDR1 SGHRS and CDR2 YFSETQ. Losses at the gene ends were 4 bases for V and 3 bases for J; bases not matched to a gene: 9. This CDR3 has 17 amino acids. The DNA of the CDR3 is TGCGCCAGCAGCCTGGACGAACTAGCGGGAGACTACAATGAGCAGTTCTTC. Residues: CASSLDELAGDYNEQFF.

The chain joins TRBV29-1 to TRBJ2-2; 14 nucleotides align to TRBD2. This CDR3 is 16 amino acids long. V dropped 4 bases and J dropped 5; count of bases not matched to a gene: 6. Germline V gene sequence: CDR1 SQVTM, CDR2 ANQGSEA. The CDR3 bases are TGCAGCGTTGCGGGACTAGCGGGAGTTCGGACCGGGGAGCTGTTTTTT. This sequence encodes CSVAGLAGVRTGELFF.

The chain carries TRBV15 and TRBJ2-6, with D possibly matching TRBD2 (5 bases). Germline V gene lookup returns CDR1 LNHNV and CDR2 YYDKDF (reference sequence). The CDR3 runs 16 residues. The germline V and J ends were trimmed by 0 bases and 1 base, with 7 bases remaining between them. CDR3 sequence reads: CATSRDRESGANVLTF. The CDR3, as DNA: TGTGCCACCAGCAGAGATCGGGAATCTGGGGCCAACGTCCTGACTTTC.

V gene TRBV3-1 (or the pseudogene TRBV3-2) combines with J gene TRBJ1-6; 7 bases are shared with TRBD1. Germline values: CDR1 LGHDT, CDR2 YNNKEL (reference sequence). The CDR3 is 16 residues long. The trim removed 0 bases at V and 7 bases at J, leaving 6 bases unmatched. The chain's CDR3 is CASSQDPLQGNSPLHF. The DNA of the CDR3 is TGTGCCAGCAGCCAAGATCCATTACAGGGGAATTCACCCCTCCACTTT.